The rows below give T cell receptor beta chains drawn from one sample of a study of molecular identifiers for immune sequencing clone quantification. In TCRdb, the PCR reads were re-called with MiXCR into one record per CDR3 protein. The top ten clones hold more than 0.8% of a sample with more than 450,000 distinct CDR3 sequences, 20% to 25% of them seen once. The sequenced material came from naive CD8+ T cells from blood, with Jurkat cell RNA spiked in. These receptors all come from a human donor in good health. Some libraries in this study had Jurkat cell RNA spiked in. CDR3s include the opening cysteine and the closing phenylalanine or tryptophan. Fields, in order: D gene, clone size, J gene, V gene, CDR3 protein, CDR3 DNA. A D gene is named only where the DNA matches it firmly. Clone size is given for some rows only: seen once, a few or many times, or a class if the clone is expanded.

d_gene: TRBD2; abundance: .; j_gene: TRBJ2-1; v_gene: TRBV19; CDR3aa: CASSTFLPTSGYYNEQFF; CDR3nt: TGTGCCAGTAGTACGTTCCTCCCGACTAGCGGATATTACAATGAGCAGTTCTTC
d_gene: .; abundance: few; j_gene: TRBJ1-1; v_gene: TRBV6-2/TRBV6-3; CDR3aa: CASSYGGRGAFF; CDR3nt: TGTGCCAGCAGTTACGGGGGCAGAGGAGCTTTCTTT
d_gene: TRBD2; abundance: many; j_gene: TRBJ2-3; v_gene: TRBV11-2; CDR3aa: CASSSRWVNPGLTSTDTQYF; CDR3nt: TGTGCCAGCAGCTCCCGCTGGGTAAATCCGGGACTAACTAGCACAGATACGCAGTATTTT
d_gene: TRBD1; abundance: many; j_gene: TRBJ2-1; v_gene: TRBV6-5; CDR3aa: CASSTGTGNEQFF; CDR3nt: TGTGCCAGCAGTACCGGGACAGGAAACGAGCAGTTCTTC
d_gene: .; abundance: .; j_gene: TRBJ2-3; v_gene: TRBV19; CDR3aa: CASIWRVWTDTQYF; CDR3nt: TGTGCCAGTATCTGGCGTGTCTGGACAGATACGCAGTATTTT
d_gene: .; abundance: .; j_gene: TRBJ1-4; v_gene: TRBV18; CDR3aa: CASSLNPAGTTNEKLFF; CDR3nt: TGTGCCAGCTCACTCAATCCGGCCGGGACAACTAATGAAAAACTGTTTTTT
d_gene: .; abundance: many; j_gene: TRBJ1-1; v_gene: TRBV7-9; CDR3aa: CASSSLGHTEAFF; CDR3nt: TGTGCCAGCAGTAGCTTGGGGCACACTGAAGCTTTCTTT
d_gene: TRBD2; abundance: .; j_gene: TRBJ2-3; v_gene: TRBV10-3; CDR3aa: CAISESRSGESTDTQCF; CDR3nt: TGTGCCATCAGTGAGTCAAGAAGCGGGGAAAGCACAGATACGCAGTGTTTT
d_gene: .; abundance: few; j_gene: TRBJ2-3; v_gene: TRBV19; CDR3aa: CASSMMSTSTDTQYF; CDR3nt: TGTGCCAGTAGTATGATGTCTACTAGCACAGATACGCAGTATTTT
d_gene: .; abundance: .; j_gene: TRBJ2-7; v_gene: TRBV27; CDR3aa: CAGRTDGSGFYEQYF; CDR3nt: TGTGCCGGCAGGACTGACGGGAGCGGTTTCTACGAGCAGTACTTC
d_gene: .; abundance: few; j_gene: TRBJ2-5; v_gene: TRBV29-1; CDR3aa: CSVIETWYQETQYF; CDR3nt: TGCAGCGTGATAGAGACTTGGTACCAAGAGACCCAGTACTTC
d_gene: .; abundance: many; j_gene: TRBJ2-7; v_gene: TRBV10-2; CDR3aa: CASEEGSGEQYF; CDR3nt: TGCGCCAGTGAAGAGGGGTCGGGGGAGCAGTACTTC
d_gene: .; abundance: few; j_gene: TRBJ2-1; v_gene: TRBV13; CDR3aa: CASSNPPGVLRDNEQFF; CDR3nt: TGTGCCAGCAGCAACCCACCAGGGGTCCTACGGGACAATGAGCAGTTCTTC
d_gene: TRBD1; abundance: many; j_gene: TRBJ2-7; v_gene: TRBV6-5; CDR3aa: CASSYSRTGAYEQYF; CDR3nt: TGTGCCAGCAGTTACTCCCGGACAGGGGCCTACGAGCAGTACTTC
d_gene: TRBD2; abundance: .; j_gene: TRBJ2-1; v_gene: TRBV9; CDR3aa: CAGSGGHFTGNEQFF; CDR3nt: TGTGCCGGCAGCGGGGGGCATTTTACCGGGAATGAGCAGTTCTTC
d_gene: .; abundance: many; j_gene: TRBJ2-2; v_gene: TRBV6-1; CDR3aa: CASSARQDTGELFF; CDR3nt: TGTGCCAGCAGTGCCCGACAGGACACCGGGGAGCTGTTTTTT